A single sample gave rise to the 18 T cell receptor beta chains below, sequenced in a study of blood T cell repertoires in COVID-19. TCRdb's copy holds only in-frame clones and misses some; the assay was immunoSEQ multiplex PCR. The sample has about 440,000 clones; approximately 90% are singletons. Material: peripheral blood. The receptors stem from a woman aged 25-40 years with acute or convalescent COVID-19.

For the CDR3, the DNA is TGTGCCAGCAGCTTGAGGACTTCAGATGATACGCAGTATTTT. It codes for CASSLRTSDDTQYF. The chain links TRBV5-4 to TRBJ2-3, with a tentative D call TRBD2 (5 bases). This CDR3 spans 14 amino acids. The V end was cut by 1 base, the J end by 6 bases, with 12 bases between. CDR1 SGHNT and CDR2 YYREEE come from the germline V gene (reference sequence).

The genes are TRBV5-1 and TRBJ2-5; 7 bases agree with TRBD1. The CDR3 covers 14 residues. Germline CDR1 reads SGHRS; CDR2 reads YFSETQ. The ends lost 1 base at V and 1 base at J; junction bases unmatched: 1. The CDR3 sequence: CASSLRDSQETQYF. The CDR3 nucleotides are TGCGCCAGCAGCTTGCGGGACAGCCAAGAGACCCAGTACTTC.

This sequence joins TRBV9 and TRBJ2-2; TRBD1 matches 8 bases. This CDR3 comprises 17 residues. V lost 0 bases, J lost 4 bases, and 8 bases stayed unmatched. Germline lookup yields CDR1 SGDLS and CDR2 YYNGEE. CDR3 amino acids: CASSVAITGGGTGELFF. The CDR3 nucleotides are TGTGCCAGCAGCGTAGCTATTACAGGGGGTGGCACCGGGGAGCTGTTTTTT.

The chain links TRBV2 to TRBJ2-5, with D maybe TRBD2 (6 bases). This CDR3 contains 16 residues. V shed 8 bases and J shed 2 bases, with 21 bases lying between them. The germline CDR1 and CDR2 sequences are SNHLY and FYNNEI. In nucleotides, the CDR3 is TGTGCCAGCCCCTTGGGGGGTGCCCTTGCTCAAGAGACCCAGTACTTC. Its protein is CASPLGGALAQETQYF.

The gene calls are TRBV28 and TRBJ1-2; D gene ambiguous. V lost 2 bases and J 6 bases, leaving 4 bases between the germline ends. The CDR3 runs to 11 residues. Per germline, CDR1 MDHEN and CDR2 SYDVKM. CDR3 DNA sequence: TGTGCCAGCAGTTTACAGGATGGCTACACCTTC. It translates to CASSLQDGYTF.

The chain has TRBV5-4 and TRBJ2-3; D is ambiguous. The germline CDR1 and CDR2 sequences are SGHNT and YYREEE (reference sequence). Trimming took 0 bases from V and 6 from J, leaving 17 bases between them. The CDR3 spans 16 residues. The CDR3 DNA reads TGTGCCAGCAGCTTGGCCTCAGGCCTGGGCCTCGATACGCAGTATTTT. Residues: CASSLASGLGLDTQYF.

The genes are TRBV5-1 and TRBJ1-6, with 7 bases fitting TRBD1. This CDR3 region has 14 residues. Germline V gene lookup returns CDR1 SGHRS and CDR2 YFSETQ. J lost 6 bases, V lost 7 bases, and 7 bases had no gene match. CDR3 bases: TGCGCCAGCTCGCAGGGGGGCGGTAATTCACCCCTCCACTTT. Encoded protein: CASSQGGGNSPLHF.

The chain has TRBV7-3 and TRBJ2-2; TRBD1 aligns across 7 bases. The CDR3 covers 17 residues. Trimming at V came to 5 bases and at J to 5 bases, leaving 14 bases not matched to a gene. Per the germline V gene, CDR1 is SGHTA and CDR2 is FQGTGA. CDR3 DNA: TGTGCCAGCAGCCCCCAGACGACAGGGTATTATACCGGGGAGCTGTTTTTT. This sequence encodes CASSPQTTGYYTGELFF.

This chain joins TRBV9 and TRBJ2-3; D is uncertain. Trimming stripped 0 bases from V and 6 bases from J, with 11 bases between. The CDR3 has 14 residues. Germline CDR1 SGDLS, CDR2 YYNGEE. CDR3 bases: TGTGCCAGCAGCGTAGCCCTAGGCCCTGATACGCAGTATTTT. This translates into CASSVALGPDTQYF.

J is TRBJ2-3 and V is TRBV28; the D gene is possibly TRBD2 (6 bases). The length of the CDR3 is 14 residues. Trimming left V 6 bases short and J 8 bases short, with 18 bases between. Germline values: CDR1 MDHEN, CDR2 SYDVKM. The CDR3 nucleotides read TGTGCCAGCAGCTCAACAGGTCTGGGGGGTACGCAGTATTTT. Translation gives CASSSTGLGGTQYF. The variable domain in full, completed from reference TRBV28 and TRBJ2-3, reads DVKVTQSSRYLVKRTGEKVFLECVQDMDHENMFWYRQDPGLGLRLIYFSYDVKMKEKGDIPEGYSVSREKKERFSLILESASTNQTSMYLCASSSTGLGGTQYFGPGTRLTVL.

The rearrangement uses TRBV9 and TRBJ1-2, with TRBD1 identical over 11 bases. Trimming removed 1 base from V and 8 bases from J; junction bases left unmatched: 7. This CDR3 region has 15 residues. Germline lookup yields CDR1 SGDLS and CDR2 YYNGEE. CDR3 sequence: CASSVRGQGAEGYTF. CDR3 coding DNA: TGTGCCAGCAGCGTAAGAGGACAGGGGGCAGAAGGCTACACCTTC.

The CDR3 is CASAGGATGNEQFF. The CDR3 bases are TGTGCCAGCGCAGGGGGCGCAACGGGCAATGAGCAGTTCTTC. This chain links TRBV5-4 with TRBJ2-1; 8 positions match TRBD1. This CDR3 is 14 amino acids long. Germline values: CDR1 SGHNT, CDR2 YYREEE (reference sequence). The V segment lost 7 bases and the J segment 6 bases; nucleotides outside the gene matches: 9.

The rearrangement uses TRBV25-1 and TRBJ2-1, with D maybe TRBD1 (6 bases). The germline V gene has CDR1 MGHDK and CDR2 SYGVNS. The CDR3 is made up of 15 amino acids. The germline V and J ends were trimmed by 9 bases and 6 bases, with 21 bases remaining between them. The CDR3 is CASCRTDDLSNEQFF. The CDR3 bases are TGTGCCAGTTGTCGGACAGACGACTTAAGCAATGAGCAGTTCTTC.

The genes are TRBV7-9 and TRBJ2-2; D gene unclear. V lost 3 bases, J lost 2 bases, and 19 bases lay in between. The CDR3 spans 18 residues. The germline V gene encodes CDR1 SEHNR and CDR2 FQNEAQ (reference sequence). CDR3 loop: CASSFKPSGRLNTGELFF. CDR3 sequence (DNA): TGTGCCAGCAGCTTTAAACCCTCCGGCAGGTTAAACACCGGGGAGCTGTTTTTT.

This clone has only a few counts. The V and J genes are TRBV7-9 and TRBJ2-2; tentative D call: TRBD2 (5 bases). Per germline, CDR1 SEHNR and CDR2 FQNEAQ (reference sequence). This CDR3 has 15 amino acids. Deletions cut 6 bases from V and 4 bases from J, with 15 bases between. CDR3 residues: CASRPGVEGTGELFF. CDR3 bases: TGTGCCAGCAGGCCCGGGGTCGAGGGCACCGGGGAGCTGTTTTTT.

The chain combines TRBV6-5 with TRBJ2-2; possible D gene TRBD1, 6 bases. Germline CDR1 reads MNHEY; CDR2 reads SVGAGI. The CDR3 consists of 15 residues. V dropped 6 bases and J dropped 6 bases, with 17 bases sitting between them. CDR3 coding DNA: TGTGCCAGCAGCATAGCGACAGGACGTCCCGGGGAGCTGTTTTTT. Protein: CASSIATGRPGELFF.

This sequence joins TRBV30 and TRBJ1-6; perhaps TRBD1 as D (5 bases). Trimming stripped 0 bases from V and 5 bases from J, with 8 bases between. The CDR3 is 14 residues long. Germline lookup yields CDR1 GTSNPN and CDR2 SVGIG (reference sequence). CDR3 in DNA: TGTGCCTGGAGTGTACCCAGGGATAATTCACCCCTCCACTTT. It is translated as CAWSVPRDNSPLHF.

J is TRBJ2-1 and V is TRBV5-1, with 10 bases matching TRBD2. The J segment lost 8 bases and the V segment lost 0 bases, leaving 8 bases of the junction unmatched. The CDR3 has 16 amino acids. Germline V gives CDR1 SGHRS, CDR2 YFSETQ. In DNA form, the CDR3 reads TGCGCCAGCAGCTTGGCGGGAAGCGGGGGGGCGGATGAGCAGTTCTTC. Translated, it gives CASSLAGSGGADEQFF.